These T cell receptor beta chains were read from a single sample in a study of cytomegalovirus exposure and HLA in healthy donors. Clones were read by immunoSEQ multiplex PCR, and TCRdb kept only the in-frame ones, dropping some. The sample shows approximately 130,000 clones, approximately 80% of them seen only once. Sequencing input: PBMCs. The receptors were sampled from a boy under 10 years old in good health and CMV-seronegative. Both conserved end residues are part of each CDR3. The D gene is left open where the match is weak. Not all rows give a size; the values are once, few, many and, for expanded clones, a class.

d_gene: TRBD1; abundance: -; j_gene: TRBJ2-7; v_gene: TRBV7-9; CDR3nt: TGTGCCAGCGATTCAACAGGGGAAAACCCCTACGAGCAGTACTTC; CDR3aa: CASDSTGENPYEQYF
d_gene: TRBD1; abundance: -; j_gene: TRBJ1-2; v_gene: TRBV7-2; CDR3nt: TGTGCCAGCAGCCGATCCCGGACAGGGGGCGTTGGCTACACCTTC; CDR3aa: CASSRSRTGGVGYTF
d_gene: -; abundance: -; j_gene: TRBJ2-5; v_gene: TRBV6-1; CDR3nt: TGTGCCAGCAGTGAAGTTGCGCAAGAGACCCAGTACTTC; CDR3aa: CASSEVAQETQYF
d_gene: -; abundance: -; j_gene: TRBJ2-2; v_gene: TRBV5-1; CDR3nt: TGCGCCAGCAGCCGATTCCCGGACACCGGGGAGCTGTTTTTT; CDR3aa: CASSRFPDTGELFF
d_gene: -; abundance: -; j_gene: TRBJ2-2; v_gene: TRBV7-9; CDR3nt: TGTGCCAGCAGCTTATGGCAGGGGAGCACCGGGGAGCTGTTTTTT; CDR3aa: CASSLWQGSTGELFF
d_gene: -; abundance: -; j_gene: TRBJ2-5; v_gene: TRBV9; CDR3nt: TGTGCCAGCAGCGTAGCTCCAGGGAGGTCCCAAGAGACCCAGTACTTC; CDR3aa: CASSVAPGRSQETQYF
d_gene: TRBD1; abundance: -; j_gene: TRBJ1-5; v_gene: TRBV7-9; CDR3nt: TGTGCCAGCAGCTTATCACTGGACAGGGTCGGAAGGGACAATCAGCCCCAGCATTTT; CDR3aa: CASSLSLDRVGRDNQPQHF
d_gene: TRBD2; abundance: once; j_gene: TRBJ2-1; v_gene: TRBV9; CDR3nt: TGTGCCAGCAGCGCGACCGGAAGCGGGGGGGCATTAATCTACAATGAGCAGTTCTTC; CDR3aa: CASSATGSGGALIYNEQFF
d_gene: -; abundance: -; j_gene: TRBJ2-1; v_gene: TRBV7-2; CDR3nt: TGTGCCAGCAGCTTAGAGGGTGGCAGACAGATTGTGGAGCAGTTCTTC; CDR3aa: CASSLEGGRQIVEQFF
d_gene: -; abundance: once; j_gene: TRBJ1-2; v_gene: TRBV6-5; CDR3nt: TGTGCCAGCAGCCTACAGGGTACCTATGGCTACACCTTC; CDR3aa: CASSLQGTYGYTF
d_gene: -; abundance: -; j_gene: TRBJ1-1; v_gene: TRBV27; CDR3nt: TGTGCCAGCAGTTCCTCAGGGGTGACTGAAGCTTTCTTT; CDR3aa: CASSSSGVTEAFF
d_gene: TRBD1; abundance: -; j_gene: TRBJ1-5; v_gene: TRBV30; CDR3nt: TGTGCCTGGGCGACAGGGGGGAATCAGCCCCAGCATTTT; CDR3aa: CAWATGGNQPQHF
d_gene: -; abundance: -; j_gene: TRBJ2-5; v_gene: TRBV5-1; CDR3nt: TGCGCCAGCAGCTTAACCCAAGGGGGTAGGGAGACCCAGTACTTC; CDR3aa: CASSLTQGGRETQYF
d_gene: TRBD1; abundance: -; j_gene: TRBJ1-5; v_gene: TRBV2; CDR3nt: TGTGCCAGCAGCTGGGGGCAGGGGGGACAGCCCCAGCATTTT; CDR3aa: CASSWGQGGQPQHF
d_gene: -; abundance: -; j_gene: TRBJ1-5; v_gene: TRBV30; CDR3nt: TGTGCCTGGAGGGCCGGAGGGCTCCCCCAGCATTTT; CDR3aa: CAWRAGGLPQHF